This T cell receptor (beta chain) derives from a study of blood T cells in healthy people across ages. A few counts support this clonotype. Its antigen is as yet unknown. Germline-derived CDR1 and CDR2 are MDHEN and SYDVKM. J lost 3 bases, V lost 5 bases, and 9 bases had no gene match. This CDR3 is built from 15 residues. Primed by a sample-barcoded 5' primer and a J-beta primer mix, a second PCR proceeded for 7 to 11 cycles. Every molecule of cDNA carried a tag from a template-switch adaptor with 12 random nucleotides. From the 5' RACE reads, TCRdb called clonotypes with MiXCR, one entry per CDR3 protein. The sample holds approximately 1.5 million distinct CDR3 sequences, roughly 32% seen once. The study's findings and limits: Among T cells, TCR beta diversity per million cells dropped roughly linearly as age rose. Researchers said unsorted PBMCs prevented a conclusive naive versus antigen-experienced comparison. Investigators viewed diversity estimates from one million T cells as underestimates, the study reported.

The source material was blood. This sequence was found in a woman under 40 in good health. The chain carries TRBV28 and TRBJ1-1; TRBD1 agrees at 7 bases. The DNA for the CDR3 is TGTGCCAGCAGTCGGACAGGAAATATTGACACTGAAGCTTTCTTT. Amino acids: CASSRTGNIDTEAFF.